A single sample is the source of the 4 T cell receptor beta chains below, sequenced in a study of metastatic and nonmetastatic thyroid tumors. Among the patients, none had received any treatment before thyroid surgery. TCRdb re-called clones from the PCR reads using MiXCR. This sample has about 39,000 clones; approximately 19% occur once, and the top ten carry around 18%. Sequencing was carried out using blood. These receptors all come from a female donor with papillary thyroid cancer or a benign thyroid nodule (not recorded which). Some clones in this sample may be carry-over from other donors' samples.

Turning to this clone: A much larger clone sits a single nucleotide away, making a read error possible. This chain joins TRBV7-2 and TRBJ2-3, with unresolved D. This CDR3 is 12 amino acids long. The germline CDR1 and CDR2 sequences are SGHTA and FQGNSA. The CDR3 coding sequence is TGTGCCAGCATCTTAGATACAGATACGCAGTATTTT. It specifies CASILDTDTQYF.

This clone was found many times. V usage is TRBV7-2 and J usage is TRBJ2-1; TRBD2 matches 7 bases. Germline lookup yields CDR1 SGHTA and CDR2 FQGNSA. The CDR3 runs to 14 residues. V was pared by 3 bases and J by 7 bases, with 6 bases of the junction left unmatched. The CDR3 bases are TGTGCCAGCAGCTTTGGGCTAGCGGATAATGAGCAGTTCTTC. Amino acids: CASSFGLADNEQFF.

In this sample, this clone turned up many times. The V call is TRBV14, the J call TRBJ1-2; D may be TRBD1 (5 bases). Germline V gene data show CDR1 as SGHDN and CDR2 as FVKESK. Trimming stripped 1 base from V and 4 bases from J, with 13 bases between. The CDR3 spans 15 residues. In nucleotides, the CDR3 is TGTGCCAGCAGCCAAGGGACCTCAAGGGGCTATGGCTACACCTTC. Translation: CASSQGTSRGYGYTF.

On this clone itself: A much larger clone differs by one base, so this may be a read error. This chain joins TRBV9 and TRBJ2-5; D could derive from TRBD1 or TRBD2 (5 bases each). With 0 bases removed from V and 1 base from J, the gap between germline ends came to 10 bases. The germline CDR1 and CDR2 sequences are SGDLS and YYNGEE. The CDR3 is 15 residues long. The CDR3 sequence: CASSVDPGSQETQYF. As DNA, the CDR3 is TGTGCCAGCAGCGTAGATCCAGGGAGCCAAGAGACCCAGTACTTC.